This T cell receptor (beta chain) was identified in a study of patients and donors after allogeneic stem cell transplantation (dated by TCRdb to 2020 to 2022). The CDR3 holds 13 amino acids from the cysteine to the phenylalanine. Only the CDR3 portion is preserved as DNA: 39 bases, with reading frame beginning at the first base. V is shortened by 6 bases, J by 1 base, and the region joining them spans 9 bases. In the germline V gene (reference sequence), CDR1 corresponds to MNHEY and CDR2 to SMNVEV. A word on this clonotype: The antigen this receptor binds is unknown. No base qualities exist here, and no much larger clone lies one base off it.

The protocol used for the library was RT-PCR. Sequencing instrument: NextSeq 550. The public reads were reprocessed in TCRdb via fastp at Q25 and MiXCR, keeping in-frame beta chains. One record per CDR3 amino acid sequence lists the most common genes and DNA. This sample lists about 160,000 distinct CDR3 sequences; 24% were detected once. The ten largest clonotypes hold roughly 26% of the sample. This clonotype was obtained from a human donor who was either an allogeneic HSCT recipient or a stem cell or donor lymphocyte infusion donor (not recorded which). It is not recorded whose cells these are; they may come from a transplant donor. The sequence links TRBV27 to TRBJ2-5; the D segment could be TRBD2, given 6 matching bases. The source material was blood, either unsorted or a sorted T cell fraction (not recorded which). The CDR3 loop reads CASRSLAQETQYF. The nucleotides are TGTGCCAGCAGGTCACTAGCCCAAGAGACCCAGTACTTC.